This T cell receptor (beta chain) was captured in a study of cytomegalovirus exposure and HLA in healthy donors (dated by TCRdb to about 2017). About the study as a whole: In an earlier analysis of approximately 640 of the donors, approximately 260 Gb of sequence data and 90 million to 120 million unique TCR beta sequences from about 179 million T cells were reported. The study aimed to test whether cataloging public T cell receptors could reveal signatures of past pathogen exposure. Donor age, sex, ethnicity and CMV serostatus were collected together with the repertoire data. In a later analysis, previously published TCR beta repertoires from some 640 donors were re-analyzed and high-resolution HLA genotyping was added so that TCR occurrence patterns could be studied. In the later analysis, no new phenotypic data were used to find candidate immune exposures; instead, reliance was placed on TCR beta sequences and their occurrence across donors. In an earlier analysis of 500 to 650 of the donors, high-throughput TCR beta sequencing was used to judge whether each TCR beta V gene segment behaved as functional or pseudogenic. Class I and class II HLA loci were covered by the typing at four-digit resolution. Because of strong linkage in the cohort, a few DR-DQ haplotypes were treated as single units for association and clustering. The number of donors typed differed by locus, with about 629-630 for A, B, C, DRB1 and DQB1, approximately 500 for DQA1, 606 for DPA1, and 450 to 480 for DPB1. A later genetic analysis used genome-wide SNP genotypes for about 55% of the 666 donors, treating that subset as a discovery cohort. About 300 gigabases of sequencing data and tens of millions of unique TCR sequences made up an early release that covered several hundred HLA-typed donors. To predict cytomegalovirus infection status, the study combined high-throughput TCR immunosequencing, statistical association of individual TCRs with disease status, and machine learning. The study used immunosequencing to profile the T cell repertoires of 670 or so subjects and linked those repertoires to cytomegalovirus serostatus. All discovery cohort repertoires had been generated using a single sequencing platform. In addition to the first cohort of 650 to 750 subjects, a separate validation cohort of about 120 different subjects was used. Among 398 genotyped donors of the cohort, an average of approximately 240,000 unique TCR beta nucleotide sequences was sequenced per donor, of which approximately 18% were non-productive. Of the 300 to 450 genotyped donors, approximately 83% fell in the genetic ancestry cluster associated with self-reported Caucasian donors.

Unmatched junction bases come to 6, with V trimmed by 5 bases and J by 8 bases. CDR1 and CDR2 are drawn from the germline V gene: MNHEY, SVGAGI. Its CDR3 holds 14 amino acids, cysteine through phenylalanine. Only the CDR3 DNA is retained, 42 bases long and in frame from the first base. The cohort consisted of approximately 690 healthy bone marrow donors. Cohort members were all nominally healthy when sampled, although unrecorded immune exposures were likely present. The donor tested CMV seronegative, placing the donor among the roughly 340 seronegative members of the cohort. Every donor gave a peripheral blood sample, and the peripheral blood mononuclear cells from that sample were used for TCR beta sequencing. Genomic DNA extraction from the blood cell samples was performed with the Qiagen DNeasy Blood Extraction Kit. The research as a whole found: Roughly uniform sequencing depth across donors was assumed in presence/absence analyses, although this assumption may not hold. A later genetic analysis reported fewer N-insertions in productive TCRs among donors in an Asian-associated ancestry cluster than the roughly 690-donor mean. A group of highly shared sequence variants was considered likely to be a technical artifact of the sequencing pipeline. Because counts were too low, about 15 rarely observed V segments, including chromosome 9 orphons, were left out of the earlier analysis of 587 of the donors. In a later analysis, several top co-occurrence clusters were reported to appear linked to parvovirus B19, influenza, CMV and Epstein-Barr virus. Linkage disequilibrium might explain the correlated functional status among segregating V segments, but an unknown experimental factor could not be excluded. The cohort was sequenced for TCR beta chains only, and without alpha or paired-chain data the features that could be detected were limited. A later analysis associated 15,000 to 20,000 TCR beta sequences with specific HLA alleles at a false discovery rate of 0.05. When HLA alleles, especially DR and DQ, strongly co-occurred, attributing TCR associations to individual alleles was difficult. Most TCR sequences were seen in very few donors, while some public TCRs were found in many individuals. In both the original and validation cohorts, the classifier was reported to diagnose cytomegalovirus status with high specificity and sensitivity. A total of about 180 TCR beta chains were listed by the study as associated with cytomegalovirus. A further reported finding was that TCR beta sequences accurately predicted the HLA-A and HLA-B alleles for most subjects in the first cohort. In a later analysis, HLA-associated TCR beta chains were found to be more clonally expanded and to have lower generation probabilities than equally common non-associated chains. Some IMGT-functional V segments, including TRBV6-2 and TRBV6-3, could not be distinguished by the 87-base-pair reads and were therefore excluded. A few of the identified cytomegalovirus-associated TCR beta chains were confirmed in vitro to be specific for cytomegalovirus antigens. The authors suggested that the approach could potentially be extended to other disease states and immunological phenotypes. V-gene and J-gene trimming of TCR beta chains was associated with a missense DCLRE1C variant in a later genetic analysis, and the association was replicated in an independent cohort. Because some donors lacked HLA typing at each locus, the association tests relied only on the typed subset. Most CMV-associated TCR beta chains appeared to be HLA-restricted in a later analysis, and the HLA associations seemed to be driven largely by CMV exposure. A later analysis found that TCR association rates varied across HLA loci, with DRB1 alleles showing the most associated TCRs and HLA-C alleles the fewest. The only immune exposure information available for the cohort was CMV serostatus. Broadly in line with IMGT annotations, most TCR beta V segments showed up in productive rearrangements about 87% or about 30% of the time in an earlier analysis of under 700 of the donors.

Library preparation was by the immunoSEQ multiplex PCR assay. For the multiplex PCR, a mixture combining 60 forward primers for TCR Vbeta segments and 13 reverse primers for TCR Jbeta segments was used. The CDR3 region of rearranged TCR beta genes was amplified from genomic DNA with a multiplex PCR assay. The amplified TCR beta libraries were sequenced on the Illumina HiSeq System as 87-base-pair reads. On the authors' methods: Across the 670 or so repertoires, a later analysis counted approximately 83 million unique TCR beta chains, approximately 10 million of which were shared by at least two donors. To remove PCR and sequencing errors, raw reads were error-corrected and collapsed into unique sequences using a nearest-neighbor algorithm that merged closely related sequences. V, D and J gene segments were assigned by aligning CDR3 sequences to IMGT reference sequences. For a sequence to be retained, a match of at least six nucleotides was required to both a V gene segment and a J gene segment. A rearrangement was called productive if the CDR3 had no stop codons and remained in frame with V and J, and every other rearrangement was called non-productive. Following IMGT convention, CDR3 was defined as the stretch from the second conserved V-encoded cysteine to the conserved J-encoded phenylalanine. The earlier analysis of 587 of the donors excluded sequences that lacked an unambiguous match to a single V gene segment. An earlier analysis of a few hundred of the donors called V segments functional above 56.7% productive rearrangements and segregating when the between-donor standard deviation exceeded 5%. A statistical classification framework was developed to diagnose cytomegalovirus status using the catalog of TCR beta chain sequences. In a later analysis, V and J genes were assigned by comparing TCR nucleotide sequences against IMGT/GENE-DB human TR gene sequences. A later analysis assigned CDR3 sequences and most-parsimonious VDJ recombination scenarios with the TCRdist pipeline. In a later analysis, each TCR beta chain was defined by its CDR3 amino acid sequence together with its V-gene family, and reads lacking a unique V-gene family were excluded. As a way to deal with suspected cross-contamination and a sequencing artifact, a later analysis dropped nearly 600 nucleotide sequences that were highly shared and had low generation probability. In a later analysis, a clonal expansion index was calculated for each public chain from normalized within-repertoire ranks of inferred template counts. In a later analysis, generation probabilities were computed using a VDJ recombination model fitted to out-of-frame rearrangements, and the results were checked against IGoR. A later analysis scored TCR-TCR, TCR-HLA and TCR-CMV co-occurrence with hypergeometric tests, applying a repertoire-size bias correction to TCR pairs. False discovery rates were estimated in a later analysis by permuting HLA or CMV assignments 20 times. A later analysis grouped co-occurring TCRs with DBSCAN, adding TCRdist sequence similarity when clustering within HLA-allele-positive subsets. Co-occurrence clustering excluded repertoires with fewer than 30,000 or more than 120,000 public chains, plus five with anomalous nucleotide sharing. The clones in this table, taken by TCRdb from immuneACCESS, are in-frame only. Not every clone is retained; where verified, under half of the shortfall comes from an unresolved V gene, and the cause of the rest is unknown. Clone size and the V and J calls come from that table; the DNA yielded D and trimming. The sample table contains 75,000 to 100,000 clones; only one count was recorded for 73% of them. The ten largest clones take up approximately 3.5% of the sample.

Note on this clone: Which antigen it targets is not known. The input lacks base qualities; no much larger clone sits a single base away.

Sequenced material: PBMCs. This clonotype originated in a man aged 35 to 55 in good health and CMV-seronegative. In this chain, TRBV6-5 is recombined with TRBJ1-2, with 12 bases matching TRBD1. The bases read TGTGCCAGCAGTGGGACAGGGGGCGAAGTGGGCTACACCTTC. It encodes CASSGTGGEVGYTF.